A single sample gave rise to the 15 T cell receptor beta chains below, sequenced in a study of radiation and T cells in renal cell carcinoma. Repertoires were generated with immunoSEQ multiplex PCR, while TCRdb's copy carries only in-frame clones and drops some. The sample lists around 18,000 clones; 45% to 65% were seen once. Treatment denoted: treatment-naive control, cytoreductive nephrectomy. Sequenced material: tumor tissue, taken from a patient whose treatment was nephrectomy without radiotherapy. The receptors were gathered from a man aged 40-49 years with renal cell carcinoma.

This chain links TRBV27 with TRBJ1-2; D ambiguous. The CDR3 spans 12 residues. Germline values: CDR1 MNHEY, CDR2 SMNVEV (reference sequence). V was cut by 6 bases and J by 3 bases, with 8 bases left in between. CDR3 amino acids: CASRGNYYGYTF. DNA for the CDR3: TGTGCCAGCAGGGGTAACTACTATGGCTACACCTTC.

The chain carries TRBV7-2 and TRBJ2-3; 10 bases are shared with TRBD1. Germline trimming cut 8 bases from V and 3 bases from J; bases unmatched to any gene: 5. CDR3 size: 14 residues. From germline, CDR1 is SGHTA and CDR2 FQGNSA. CDR3 sequence: CASWDRGVTDTQYF. The CDR3 DNA sequence: TGTGCCAGCTGGGACAGGGGCGTTACAGATACGCAGTATTTT.

This clone showed up just a few times. The rearrangement uses TRBV11-1 and TRBJ2-7; D gene uncertain. Trimming stripped 5 bases from V and 5 bases from J, with 7 bases between. Germline V gene data show CDR1 as SGHAT and CDR2 as FQDESV (reference sequence). The length of the CDR3 is 11 residues. CDR3 nucleotides: TGTGCCAGCAGCCTCGGCCACGAGCAGTACTTC. Protein: CASSLGHEQYF.

This chain uses TRBV7-9 with TRBJ1-6; 8 bases map to TRBD1. Looked up from germline, CDR1 is SEHNR and CDR2 is FQNEAQ (reference sequence). V lost 3 bases, J lost 6 bases, and 4 bases stayed unmatched. This CDR3 spans 15 amino acids. The CDR3 loop is CASSLDTGGNSPLHF. The DNA for the CDR3 is TGTGCCAGCAGCTTGGATACAGGGGGTAATTCACCCCTCCACTTT.

This clone has only a few counts. The rearrangement uses TRBV5-1 and TRBJ1-5, with D perhaps TRBD1 (5 bases). Germline V gives CDR1 SGHRS, CDR2 YFSETQ. V shed 0 bases and J shed 3 bases, with 7 bases lying between them. This CDR3 contains 14 residues. CDR3 region: CASSLGRDNQPQHF. The CDR3 DNA is TGCGCCAGCAGCTTGGGCAGGGACAATCAGCCCCAGCATTTT.

This clone occurred a few times. The chain carries TRBV2 and TRBJ2-3; the match to TRBD1 covers 10 bases. Germline CDR1 and CDR2: SNHLY and FYNNEI. The CDR3 has 15 amino acids. The V and J ends lost 11 bases and 4 bases, in that order; junction bases with no gene match: 12. The CDR3 sequence is CASSAGTGESDTQYF. CDR3 nucleotide sequence: TGTGCCTCGAGCGCCGGGACAGGGGAATCAGATACGCAGTATTTT. Full variable domain (remainder filled in from reference TRBV2 and TRBJ2-3): EPEVTQTPSHQVTQMGQEVILRCVPISNHLYFYWYRQILGQKVEFLVSFYNNEISEKSEIFDDQFSVERPDGSNFTLKIRSTKLEDSAMYFCASSAGTGESDTQYFGPGTRLTVL.

The chain carries TRBV23-1 and TRBJ2-6; no definite D call. TRBV23-1 counts as an open reading frame of uncertain function. Between the trimmed V and J ends, which lost 0 bases and 4 bases, there was a span of 10 bases. CDR3 size: 16 residues. Here the CDR3 DNA reads TGCGCCAGCAGTCAATCCGCCTTCCGGGGGGCCAACGTCCTGACTTTC. Amino acid sequence: CASSQSAFRGANVLTF.

The V and J genes are TRBV29-1 and TRBJ1-2; 7 nucleotides align to TRBD1. V lost 6 bases, J lost 0 bases, and 4 bases stayed unmatched. Germline V gives CDR1 SQVTM, CDR2 ANQGSEA. The CDR3 totals 13 residues. CDR3 coding DNA: TGCAGCGTAAGACAGGGAGCTAACTATGGCTACACCTTC. This gives the protein CSVRQGANYGYTF.

The V gene is TRBV5-1, the J gene TRBJ2-3, with D unclear. This CDR3 region has 15 residues. Germline values: CDR1 SGHRS, CDR2 YFSETQ. The V end lost 0 bases, the J end lost 4 bases, and 12 bases lay between the germline ends. The CDR3 here is CASSLANVGADTQYF. CDR3 nucleotides: TGCGCCAGCAGCTTGGCCAATGTGGGCGCAGATACGCAGTATTTT.

This chain links TRBV28 with TRBJ2-7; possibly TRBD1 or TRBD2 for D (7 bases each). From germline, CDR1 is MDHEN and CDR2 SYDVKM. The CDR3 is made up of 13 amino acids. V lost 7 bases and J 2 bases, leaving 12 bases between the germline ends. The chain's CDR3 is CASTRGGAYEQYF. The DNA of the CDR3 is TGTGCCAGCACCAGGGGGGGGGCCTACGAGCAGTACTTC.

This chain links TRBV4-2 with TRBJ2-3; 11 bases are shared with TRBD2. V shed 3 bases and J 0 bases; nucleotides not matched to a gene: 14. Germline lookup yields CDR1 LGHNA and CDR2 YNFKEQ. The CDR3 extends over 20 amino acids. CDR3 DNA: TGTGCCAGCAGCCATTCTGGGACTAGCGGCCTCGTTTGGAGCACAGATACGCAGTATTTT. Its translation: CASSHSGTSGLVWSTDTQYF.

CDR3 DNA sequence: TGTGCCAGCAGCAAGGGCGGCAATCAGCCCCAGCATTTT. Amino acid sequence: CASSKGGNQPQHF. The V and J genes are TRBV5-6 and TRBJ1-5, with no clear D. The CDR3 is 13 residues long. The germline V gene encodes CDR1 SGHDT and CDR2 YYEEEE. V lost 4 bases to trimming and J lost 2 bases, with 7 bases between them.

The genes are TRBV27 and TRBJ2-5; 12 bases agree with TRBD1. The CDR3 contains 15 residues. The germline V gene encodes CDR1 MNHEY and CDR2 SMNVEV (reference sequence). With V trimmed by 5 bases and J by 5 bases, 6 bases remained unmatched. DNA for the CDR3: TGTGCCAGCAGTCACCGGGACAGGGGGCGTGAGACCCAGTACTTC. The encoded protein is CASSHRDRGRETQYF.

The chain carries TRBV7-2 and TRBJ2-3; D remains unclear. Germline values: CDR1 SGHTA, CDR2 FQGNSA. Trimming stripped 2 bases from V and 1 base from J, with 13 bases between. The CDR3 is 16 amino acids. CDR3 DNA sequence: TGTGCCAGCAGCTTAACGGGCGGTGTTGGCACAGATACGCAGTATTTT. Translation gives CASSLTGGVGTDTQYF.

The chain is built from TRBV9 and TRBJ1-1; TRBD1 might be the D (5 bases). The CDR3 is made up of 16 amino acids. Trimming pared 4 bases from V and 7 bases from J, leaving 23 bases between. CDR1 is SGDLS, CDR2 YYNGEE, per germline. CDR3 residues: CASSPGLAFRAGEAFF. The CDR3 nucleotides read TGTGCCAGCAGCCCAGGGTTGGCTTTTCGGGCTGGTGAAGCTTTCTTT.